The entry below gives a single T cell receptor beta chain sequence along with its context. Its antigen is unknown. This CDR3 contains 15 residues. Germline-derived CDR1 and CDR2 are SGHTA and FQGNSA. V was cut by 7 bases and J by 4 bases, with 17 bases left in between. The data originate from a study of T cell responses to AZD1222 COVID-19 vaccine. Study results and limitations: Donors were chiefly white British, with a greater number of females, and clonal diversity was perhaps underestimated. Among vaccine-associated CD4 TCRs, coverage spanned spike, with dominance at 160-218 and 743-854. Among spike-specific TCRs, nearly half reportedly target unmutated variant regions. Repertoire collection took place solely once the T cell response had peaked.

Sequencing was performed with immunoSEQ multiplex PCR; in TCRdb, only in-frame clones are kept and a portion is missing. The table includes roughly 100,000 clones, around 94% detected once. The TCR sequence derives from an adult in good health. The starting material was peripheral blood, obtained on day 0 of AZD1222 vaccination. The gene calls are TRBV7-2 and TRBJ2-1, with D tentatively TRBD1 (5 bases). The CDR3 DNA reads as TGTGCCAGCACGGTTACGGCCAAGGGGTACAATGAGCAGTTCTTC. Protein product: CASTVTAKGYNEQFF.